This is a list of T cell receptor beta chains from one sample in a study of T cells in narcolepsy. The data were produced by immunoSEQ multiplex PCR, yet TCRdb's version contains in-frame clones alone and is incomplete. The table includes around 34,000 clones, around three quarters detected once. Material: memory (CD45RA-) CD4+ T cells from blood. The receptors come from a human donor in good health. The conserved cysteine and the conserved F or W are not part of the CDR3 here.

>TRBV6-6|TRBJ2-3|13
ASSYSRLSTDTQY
>TRBV6-1|TRBJ1-5|13
ASRGETGLTQPQH
>TRBV5-1|TRBJ2-2|13
ASGNQGTNTGELF
>TRBV4-1|TRBJ2-7|12
ASSHLDRDGEQY
>TRBV2|TRBJ1-2|15
ATLRGAFIGENYGYT
>TRBV6-6|TRBJ2-7|11
ASSSRGGNEQY
>TRBV5-4|TRBJ2-3|15
ASSLGTSGSSTDTQY
>TRBV5-4|TRBJ2-7|11
ASSLIGGHEQY
>TRBV19|TRBJ2-1|15
ASSARLAGGYYNEQF
>TRBV19|TRBJ2-7|14
ASSIAGLADSYEQY
>TRBV28|TRBJ1-1|13
ASSAGTGGWTEAF
>TRBV7-6|TRBJ2-5|10
ASSLPAETQY
>TRBV6-1|TRBJ1-1|12
ASRRTTDLPEAF
>TRBV30|TRBJ2-1|17
AWSSLLGASGSPINEQF
>TRBV4-1|TRBJ1-6|14
ASSQATPRDNSPLH
>TRBV19|TRBJ2-5|13
ASRGTSKYQETQY
>TRBV11-2|TRBJ2-3|12
ASSLAARTDTQY
>TRBV10-3|TRBJ2-1|13
AISGYSGSYNEQF
>TRBV6-5|-|12
ASSARRRSYEQY
>TRBV19|TRBJ1-1|10
ASRGDNAEAF
>TRBV7-2|TRBJ1-2|13
ASSHSTGMKYGYT
>TRBV5-1|TRBJ1-3|13
ASSLATSLRDTIY
>TRBV5-1|TRBJ1-4|12
ASSSTGVLEKLF
>TRBV6-5|TRBJ2-2|11
ASTLQARGELF
>TRBV6-1|TRBJ2-5|12
ASSERLIQETQY
>TRBV5-1|TRBJ2-7|10
ASSPSLGEQY
>TRBV6-8|TRBJ2-3|12
ASRPWLTGDTQY
>TRBV11-3|TRBJ1-2|14
ASSLDSWQGSSGYT
>TRBV19|TRBJ1-2|13
ASSLSQQGLPGYT
>TRBV5-1|TRBJ2-6|14
ASSLPDSTGANVLT
>TRBV19|TRBJ1-5|15
ASTTPGTGLDYQPQH
>TRBV6-5|TRBJ1-2|10
ASMPRNYGYT
>TRBV10-3|TRBJ1-5|16
AISEGGVKHSGNQPQH
>TRBV7-2|TRBJ2-3|9
ASSSSDTQY
>TRBV29-1|TRBJ2-5|11
SVDDRGGETQY
>TRBV6-1|TRBJ1-2|15
ASSEVGRTGLYGGYT
>TRBV13|TRBJ1-1|16
ASSNKGQGGGFRTEAF
>TRBV20-1|TRBJ2-3|9
SAYKTDTQY